These 8 T cell receptor beta chains were all obtained from the same sample, sequenced in a study of persistence of HIV-infected CD4 T cells. The immunoSEQ assay was version 4, run in survey mode. The assay was immunoSEQ multiplex PCR, and TCRdb's table has in-frame clones only and misses some. The sample holds about 36,000 clones; roughly 80% are singletons and the top ten take more than 0.9%. Cells were stimulated with overlapping HIV-1 Gag 15-mer peptides. Sorted nonresponding memory CD4+ T cells were CD40L-negative, CD69-negative, CD45RO-high. Their cognate antigens are unknown. The material was cultured CD4+ T cells from PBMCs, obtained from a patient who received antiretroviral therapy. These receptor sequences come from an adult with HIV. The donor label of this sample is uncertain.

Turning to this clone: Its ends do not fully match the called genes, so a read error is possible. V is TRBV6-6 and J is TRBJ1-2, with D hard to call. The CDR3 is made up of 12 amino acids. Per the germline V gene, CDR1 is MNHNY and CDR2 is SVGAGI (reference sequence). The CDR3 bases are TGTGCCAGCAGTTACTCGACCGAAACCTTCCTCTTC. It codes for CASSYSTETFLF.

The V gene is TRBV2, the J gene TRBJ1-1; D possibly corresponds to TRBD1 (5 bases). The V gene lost 6 bases and the J gene lost 0 bases, with 11 bases spanning the gap. The CDR3 is 14 residues long. The germline V gene encodes CDR1 SNHLY and CDR2 FYNNEI. This chain's CDR3 is CASRRRGMNTEAFF. CDR3 sequence (DNA): TGTGCCAGCAGGAGAAGGGGCATGAACACTGAAGCTTTCTTT.

This clone was seen more than once but under ten times. The chain is built from TRBV12-3 or TRBV12-4 and TRBJ1-1, with D possibly TRBD1 on 5 matching bases. The germline V and J ends were trimmed by 6 bases and 4 bases, with 12 bases remaining between them. This CDR3 region has 13 residues. CDR3 loop: CASSLREATEAFF. The CDR3 DNA is TGTGCCAGCAGCCTCAGGGAGGCCACTGAAGCTTTCTTT.

The CDR3 region is CASSYSSEGKLFF. The CDR3 DNA is TGTGCCAGCAGTTACTCATCGGAGGGTAAACTGTTTTTT. The chain combines TRBV6-5 with TRBJ1-4; D is undetermined. The CDR3 has 13 residues. The V end lost 0 bases, the J end lost 11 bases, and 10 bases lay between the germline ends. Germline assignment: CDR1 MNHEY and CDR2 SVGAGI.

The chain combines TRBV30 with TRBJ1-3; possibly TRBD1 for D (6 bases). The germline gives CDR1 GTSNPN, CDR2 SVGIG (reference sequence). The CDR3 extends over 15 amino acids. V was trimmed by 0 bases and J by 2 bases, leaving 11 bases between them. CDR3 coding DNA: TGTGCCTGGAGTGTTTATCCAGGGGCTGGAAACACCATATATTTT. Translated, it gives CAWSVYPGAGNTIYF.

The CDR3 bases are TGTGCCAGCAGCCCCTCGACCCGGACAGGGGACTACGAGCAGTACTTC. This encodes CASSPSTRTGDYEQYF. The chain joins TRBV5-4 to TRBJ2-7; 9 bases match TRBD1. Germline trimming cut 4 bases from V and 3 bases from J; bases unmatched to any gene: 11. The CDR3 runs 16 residues. The germline gives CDR1 SGHNT, CDR2 YYREEE (reference sequence).

V usage is TRBV4-2 and J usage is TRBJ2-7; maybe TRBD2 (5 bases). V was trimmed by 3 bases and J by 3 bases, leaving 12 bases between them. The CDR3 has 14 amino acids. From germline, CDR1 is LGHNA and CDR2 YNFKEQ. CDR3 loop: CASSQHERNYEQYF. CDR3 DNA sequence: TGTGCCAGCAGCCAGCACGAGCGGAACTACGAGCAGTACTTC.

The chain uses TRBV19 and TRBJ1-1; TRBD1 is a possible D gene (5 bases). V dropped 3 bases and J dropped 7 bases, with 12 bases sitting between them. Germline-derived CDR1 and CDR2 are LNHDA and SQIVND (reference sequence). The CDR3 consists of 13 residues. The chain's CDR3 is CASSIDRQIEAFF. The CDR3 bases are TGTGCCAGTAGTATCGACAGACAGATTGAAGCTTTCTTT.